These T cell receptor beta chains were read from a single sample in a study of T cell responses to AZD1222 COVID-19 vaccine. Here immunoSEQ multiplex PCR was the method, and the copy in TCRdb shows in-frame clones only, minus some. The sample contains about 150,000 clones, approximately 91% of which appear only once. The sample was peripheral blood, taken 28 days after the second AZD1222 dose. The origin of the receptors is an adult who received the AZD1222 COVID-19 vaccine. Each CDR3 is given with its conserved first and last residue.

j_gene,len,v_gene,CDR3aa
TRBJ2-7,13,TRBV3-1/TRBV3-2,CASSLRGPDEQYF
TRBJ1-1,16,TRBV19,CASSIVGGGGNTEAFF
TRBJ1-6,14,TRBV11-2,CASSLHREISPLHF
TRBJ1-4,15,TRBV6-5,CASSHHRGTNEKLFF
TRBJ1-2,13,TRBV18,CASSPQTEEGYTF
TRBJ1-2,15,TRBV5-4,CASSLGTDRLYGYTF
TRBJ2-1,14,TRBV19,CATSGTGGYNEQFF
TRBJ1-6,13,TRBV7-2,CASSLAGFVPLHF
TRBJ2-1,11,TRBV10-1,CASSGGNEQFF
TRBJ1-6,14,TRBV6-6,CASSYDRKGSPLHF
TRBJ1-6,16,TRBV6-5,CASSYVGVSYNSPLHF
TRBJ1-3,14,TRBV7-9,CASSLQGAQNTIYF
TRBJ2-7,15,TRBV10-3,CAISESGLSSYEQYF
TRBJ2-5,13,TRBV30,CAWDPGLSETQYF
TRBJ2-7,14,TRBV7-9,CASSQDLDPYEQYF
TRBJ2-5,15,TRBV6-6,CASSSLGSGQETQYF
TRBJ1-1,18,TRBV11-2,CASSLARTGYDMNTEAFF
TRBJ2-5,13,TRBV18,CASSLSWGETQYF
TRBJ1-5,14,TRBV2,CASSLTGSNQPQHF
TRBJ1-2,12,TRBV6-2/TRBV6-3,CASSYSDYGYTF
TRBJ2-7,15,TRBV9,CASSASGTGVSEQYF
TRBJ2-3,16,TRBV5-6,CASSRGLAGVGDTQYF
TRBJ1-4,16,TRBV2,CASKERQLATNEKLFF
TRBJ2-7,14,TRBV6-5,CASSLRDGYYEQYF
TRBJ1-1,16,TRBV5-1,CASSLEGWGKEAEAFF
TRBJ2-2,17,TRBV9,CASSAKVSGVNTGELFF
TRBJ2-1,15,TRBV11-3,CASSPGQGSYNEQFF
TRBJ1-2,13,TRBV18,CASSLQGSMGYTF
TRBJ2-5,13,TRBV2,CASMVLAGETQYF
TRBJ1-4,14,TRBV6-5,CASTPRGTNEKLFF
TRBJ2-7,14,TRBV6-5,CASTAGGFPYEQYF
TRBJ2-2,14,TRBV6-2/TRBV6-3,CASSFSTDTGELFF
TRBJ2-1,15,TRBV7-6,CASSLAGGLRNEQFF
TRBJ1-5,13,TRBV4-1,CASSQGQNQPQHF
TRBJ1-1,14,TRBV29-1,CSVGPGGSGTEAFF
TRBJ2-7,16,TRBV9,CASSVSWGAFGYEQYF
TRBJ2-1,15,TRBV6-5,CASSSRGKSYNEQFF
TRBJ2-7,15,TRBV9,CASSVGTGVPYEQYF
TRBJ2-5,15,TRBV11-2,CASSLDGGQRETQYF
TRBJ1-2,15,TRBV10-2,CASSSDGRDNYGYTF
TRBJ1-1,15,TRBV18,CASSPTGLGNTEAFF
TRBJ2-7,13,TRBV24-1,CATSEGGRVGQYF
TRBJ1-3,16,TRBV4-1,CASSQEGGLSGNTIYF
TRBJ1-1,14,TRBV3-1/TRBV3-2,CASSPQPVNTEAFF
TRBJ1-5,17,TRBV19,CASSIGRGVNSNQPQHF
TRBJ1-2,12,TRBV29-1,CSVGGTNYGYTF
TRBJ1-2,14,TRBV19,CASSSGTGGLGYTF
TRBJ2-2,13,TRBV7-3,CASSRRGTGELFF
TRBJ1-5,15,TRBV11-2,CASSSTEYSNQPQHF
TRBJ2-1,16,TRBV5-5,CASSLGLRGGWDEQFF
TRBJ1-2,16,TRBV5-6,CASSLGGGSGGYGYTF
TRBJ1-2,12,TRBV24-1,CATSDPSRGYTF
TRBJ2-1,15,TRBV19,CASSVGQGSYNEQFF
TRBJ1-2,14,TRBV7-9,CASSSGQGEDGYTF
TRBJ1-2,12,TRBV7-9,CASSLKEGGYTF